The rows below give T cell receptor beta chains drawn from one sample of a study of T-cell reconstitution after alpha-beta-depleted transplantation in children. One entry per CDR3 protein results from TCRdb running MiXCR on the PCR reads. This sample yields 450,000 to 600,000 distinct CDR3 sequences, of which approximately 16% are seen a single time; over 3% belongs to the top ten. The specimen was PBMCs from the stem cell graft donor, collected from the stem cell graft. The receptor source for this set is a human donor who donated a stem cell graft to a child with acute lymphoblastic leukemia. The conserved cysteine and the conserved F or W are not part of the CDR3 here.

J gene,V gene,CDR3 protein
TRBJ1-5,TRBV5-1,ASSSGQGEQPQH
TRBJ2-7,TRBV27,ASSAHRASSYEQY
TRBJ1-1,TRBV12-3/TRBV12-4,ASTPGNTEAF
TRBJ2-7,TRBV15,ATSRETPGLDEQY
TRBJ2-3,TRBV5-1,AGDRLTDTQY
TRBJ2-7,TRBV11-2,ASSLVAGATYEQY
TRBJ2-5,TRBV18,ASSPRQGNVETQY
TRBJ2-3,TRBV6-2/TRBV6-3,ASSYSMTGTTDTQY
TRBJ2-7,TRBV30,AWSESGSEYEQY
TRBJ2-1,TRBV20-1,SAYTGFEQF
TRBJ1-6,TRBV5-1,ASNEADNSPLH
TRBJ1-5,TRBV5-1,ASSLDGGQNQPQH
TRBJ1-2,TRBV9,ASSEALSYGYT
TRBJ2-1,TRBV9,ASSALLAGFSYNEQF
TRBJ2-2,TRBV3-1,ASSQDLETSGRANTGELF
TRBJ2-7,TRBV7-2,ASSLGLGLASSYEQY
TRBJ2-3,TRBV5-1,ASTTGRSTDTQY
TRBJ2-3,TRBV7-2,ASSPSGLAQY
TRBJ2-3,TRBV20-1,SANSGSTITDTQY
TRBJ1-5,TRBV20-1,SARDNYSNQPQH
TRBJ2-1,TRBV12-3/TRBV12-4,ASSFRGGLYNEQF
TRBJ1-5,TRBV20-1,SASIGNQPQH
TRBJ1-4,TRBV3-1,ASSRQTGGAEKLF
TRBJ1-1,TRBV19,ASRDRGVSLVAF
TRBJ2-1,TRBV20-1,SARDLKGVENYNEQF
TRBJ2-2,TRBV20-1,SASYGLAGVDRELF
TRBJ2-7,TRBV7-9,ASRDRTGYEQY
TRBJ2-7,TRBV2,ATLTRSYEQY
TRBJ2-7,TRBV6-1,ASSEAFRTVLYEQY
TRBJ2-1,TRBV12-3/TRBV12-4,ASSIGRNEQF
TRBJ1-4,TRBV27,ASSFFTGYEKLF
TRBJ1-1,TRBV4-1,ASSQDWGSEAF
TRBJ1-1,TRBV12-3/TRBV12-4,ASSLTENTEAF
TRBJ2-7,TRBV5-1,ASSPTGWALYEQY
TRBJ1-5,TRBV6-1,ASSEVFEGVQPQH
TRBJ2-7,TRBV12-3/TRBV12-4,ASTEGGATYEQY
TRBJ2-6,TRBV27,ASSSPARSGANVLT